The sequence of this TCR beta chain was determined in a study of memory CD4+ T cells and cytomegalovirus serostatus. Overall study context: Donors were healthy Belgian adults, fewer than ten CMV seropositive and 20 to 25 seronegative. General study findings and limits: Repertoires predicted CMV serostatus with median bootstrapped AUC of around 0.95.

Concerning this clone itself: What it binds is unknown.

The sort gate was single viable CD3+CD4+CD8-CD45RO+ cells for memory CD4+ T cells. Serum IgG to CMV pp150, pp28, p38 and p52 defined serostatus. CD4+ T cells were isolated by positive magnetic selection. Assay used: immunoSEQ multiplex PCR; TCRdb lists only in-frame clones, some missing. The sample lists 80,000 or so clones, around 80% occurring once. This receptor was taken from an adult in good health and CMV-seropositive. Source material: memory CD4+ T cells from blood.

The CDR3: CASSQVSRRADTQYF. CDR3 sequence (DNA): TGCGCCAGCAGCCAAGTCTCTCGGAGGGCAGATACGCAGTATTTT. The gene calls are TRBV4-3 and TRBJ2-3; D is possibly TRBD2 (6 bases). The CDR3 extends over 15 amino acids. The V end lost 1 base, the J end lost 4 bases, and 12 bases lay between the germline ends. Germline V gene sequence: CDR1 LGHNA, CDR2 YSLEER.